Shown below are 30 T cell receptor beta chains from a single sample sequenced in a study of blood T cell repertoires in COVID-19. This table comes from immunoSEQ multiplex PCR, and its TCRdb copy is limited to in-frame clones, with some not included. The table has approximately 50,000 clones, 60% to 80% seen once. Sequenced material: PBMCs or T cells enriched from blood (not recorded which). Source of these receptors: a woman in her forties or fifties with acute COVID-19.

The chain couples TRBV4-1 to TRBJ1-2; D remains unclear. Per the germline V gene, CDR1 is MGHRA and CDR2 is YSYEKL. Trimming removed 4 bases from V and 6 bases from J, with 15 bases in between. CDR3 size: 14 residues. CDR3 region: CASSPADRVDGYTF. CDR3 nucleotides: TGCGCCAGCAGCCCAGCGGACCGAGTTGATGGCTACACCTTC.

The chain recombines TRBV10-3 with TRBJ1-5; perhaps TRBD1 as D (6 bases). V lost 1 base and J 5 bases, leaving 15 bases between the germline ends. CDR3 length: 16 residues. CDR1 is ENHRY, CDR2 SYGVKD, per germline. The chain's CDR3 is CAISEYPRQADQPQHF. DNA of the CDR3: TGTGCCATCAGTGAGTATCCCCGACAGGCCGATCAGCCCCAGCATTTT.

The chain couples TRBV19 to TRBJ1-2, with 10 positions matching TRBD1. Germline V CDR1 and CDR2: LNHDA, SQIVND (reference sequence). The CDR3 is made up of 14 amino acids. J gave up 5 bases and V 5 bases, and 5 bases lay outside the gene matches. In DNA form, the CDR3 reads TGTGCCAGTAGTCCGACAGGGGGCGGGTATGGCTACACCTTC. This translates into CASSPTGGGYGYTF.

J is TRBJ2-5 and V is TRBV28; no firm D call. Trimming cost V 0 bases and J 2 bases, with 7 bases left between them. The CDR3 sequence is 14 residues long. From germline, CDR1 is MDHEN and CDR2 SYDVKM. The CDR3 reads CASSLWSTQETQYF. In DNA form, the CDR3 reads TGTGCCAGCAGTTTATGGTCTACTCAAGAGACCCAGTACTTC.

On this clone itself: A read error may produce the germline difference seen at one junction end. This chain joins TRBV25-1 and TRBJ2-5; 10 bases map to TRBD1. The CDR3 loop spans 11 amino acids. Germline CDR1 MGHDK, CDR2 SYGVNS. CDR3 sequence reads: CASSGGQGTDF. CDR3 nucleotide sequence: TGTGCCAGCAGTGGGGGACAGGGGACGGACTTC. Full variable domain (rest looked up from reference TRBV25-1 and TRBJ2-5): EADIYQTPRYLVIGTGKKITLECSQTMGHDKMYWYQQDPGMELHLIHYSYGVNSTEKGDLSSESTVSRIRTEHFPLTLESARPSHTSQYLCASSGGQGTDFGPGTRLLVL.

The rearrangement joins TRBV6-2 or TRBV6-3 to TRBJ2-7; 9 bases fit TRBD1. Germline loops: CDR1 MNHEY, CDR2 SVGEGT. The J segment lost 8 bases and the V segment lost 5 bases, leaving 4 bases of the junction unmatched. The CDR3 is 12 residues long. The CDR3 DNA is TGTGCCAGCAGTCCAACAGGGGGCAAGCAGTACTTC. Protein sequence: CASSPTGGKQYF.

This rearrangement joins TRBV11-2 to TRBJ1-6; TRBD1 is a possible D gene (5 bases). This CDR3 has 15 amino acids. V was shortened by 1 base and J by 8 bases, with 12 bases between the two germline ends. Germline CDR1 reads SGHAT; CDR2 reads FQNNGV. CDR3 DNA: TGTGCCAGCAGCTTAGGAGGAGGGGCTGATTCACCCCTCCACTTT. This codes for CASSLGGGADSPLHF.

CDR3 in DNA: TGTGCCACCAGTGATTTCGGGGGACTAGCGGGGCCTTACACAGATACGCAGTATTTT. Translation gives CATSDFGGLAGPYTDTQYF. The chain employs TRBV24-1 and TRBJ2-3, with 13 bases matching TRBD2. This CDR3 has 19 residues. Germline loops: CDR1 KGHDR, CDR2 SFDVKD. Losses at the gene ends were 1 base for V and 2 bases for J; bases not matched to a gene: 8.

J is TRBJ1-1 and V is TRBV7-2; perhaps TRBD1 as D (5 bases). The ends were cut back, 1 base at V and 10 bases at J, with 16 bases in the middle. CDR1 and CDR2 (germline): SGHTA, FQGNSA. The CDR3 is made up of 14 amino acids. CDR3: CASSLGGGTVVAFF. Here the CDR3 DNA reads TGTGCCAGCAGCTTAGGGGGAGGGACGGTGGTAGCTTTCTTT.

The rearrangement joins TRBV28 to TRBJ2-5; 10 bases are shared with TRBD1. The CDR3 has 20 residues. CDR1 is MDHEN, CDR2 SYDVKM, per germline. J was trimmed by 2 bases and V by 6 bases; bases with no gene match: 21. The chain's CDR3 is CASSPPMDGPGQGFQETQYF. The CDR3 coding sequence is TGTGCCAGCAGCCCTCCCATGGACGGACCGGGACAGGGGTTTCAAGAGACCCAGTACTTC.

The V and J genes are TRBV7-2 and TRBJ1-1; possible D gene TRBD1, 6 bases. Deletions cut 5 bases from V and 1 base from J, with 8 bases between. Per germline, CDR1 SGHTA and CDR2 FQGNSA. The CDR3 is 13 residues long. The CDR3 DNA follows: TGTGCCAGCAGCGAGGGACAGAACACTGAAGCTTTCTTT. As protein: CASSEGQNTEAFF.

The genes are TRBV12-3 or TRBV12-4 and TRBJ1-4, with D perhaps TRBD1 (5 bases). Trimming left V 4 bases short and J 7 bases short, with 7 bases between. This CDR3 spans 12 amino acids. CDR3 nucleotides: TGTGCCAGCAGTTGGGACTTTGAAAAACTGTTTTTT. Translation gives CASSWDFEKLFF.

This chain links TRBV30 with TRBJ1-5; TRBD1 might be the D (5 bases). This CDR3 is 13 amino acids long. Germline assignment: CDR1 GTSNPN and CDR2 SVGIG (reference sequence). Trimming pared 1 base from V and 7 bases from J, leaving 11 bases between. CDR3 residues: CAWSGGVKQPQHF. DNA of the CDR3: TGTGCCTGGAGTGGGGGGGTTAAGCAGCCCCAGCATTTT.

The chain has TRBV29-1 and TRBJ2-5, with a possible D match to TRBD1 (6 bases). CDR3 length: 12 residues. Trimming cost V 7 bases and J 5 bases, with 14 bases left between them. Germline-derived CDR1 and CDR2 are SQVTM and ANQGSEA. As DNA, the CDR3 is TGCAGCGCCTACCAGGGGAAGGAGACCCAGTACTTC. Its translation is CSAYQGKETQYF.

This chain connects TRBV27 to TRBJ2-7; no firm D call. Between the trimmed V and J ends, which lost 5 bases and 2 bases, there was a span of 13 bases. Germline lookup yields CDR1 MNHEY and CDR2 SMNVEV (reference sequence). The CDR3 is 14 amino acids. CDR3 amino acids: CASSALEATYEQYF. CDR3 in DNA: TGTGCCAGCAGTGCTTTAGAGGCGACCTACGAGCAGTACTTC.

The genes are TRBV11-2 and TRBJ2-7, with 9 bases aligning to TRBD2. V lost 0 bases, J lost 4 bases, and 4 bases stayed unmatched. The germline CDR1 and CDR2 sequences are SGHAT and FQNNGV. CDR3 length equals 15 residues. The CDR3 region has the DNA TGTGCCAGCAGCTTAGAGCGGGGGGGCCGATACGAGCAGTACTTC. Translating it yields CASSLERGGRYEQYF.

V and J are TRBV4-1 and TRBJ2-3; D is perhaps TRBD1 (6 bases). This CDR3 has 16 residues. Trimming took off 3 bases at V and 2 bases at J, with 15 bases between the two ends. CDR1 and CDR2 (germline): MGHRA, YSYEKL. CDR3 DNA sequence: TGCGCCAGCAGCCAGGGGAAACACAGGGACACAGATACGCAGTATTTT. As protein: CASSQGKHRDTDTQYF.

CDR3 sequence: CAWSVGDRDTGELFF. The CDR3 bases are TGTGCCTGGAGTGTAGGGGACAGGGACACCGGGGAGCTGTTTTTT. The chain is built from TRBV30 and TRBJ2-2, with 9 bases lining up with TRBD1. The V gene's germline CDR1 is GTSNPN and CDR2 SVGIG (reference sequence). The CDR3 runs to 15 residues. The ends lost 0 bases at V and 3 bases at J; junction bases unmatched: 2.

The chain recombines TRBV5-1 with TRBJ2-7, with a possible D match to TRBD2 (5 bases). Germline V gene sequence: CDR1 SGHRS, CDR2 YFSETQ. The length of the CDR3 is 15 residues. V gave up 0 bases and J gave up 4 bases, with 14 bases separating them. CDR3 sequence reads: CASSLDGGTRYEQYF. The DNA for the CDR3 is TGCGCCAGCAGCTTGGACGGAGGTACCCGATACGAGCAGTACTTC.

The chain combines TRBV19 with TRBJ1-1; TRBD1 matches at 9 bases. The CDR3 extends over 16 amino acids. Germline CDR1 reads LNHDA; CDR2 reads SQIVND (reference sequence). The junction had 11 bases not matched to a gene; V was cut back by 4 bases and J by 5 bases. In DNA form, the CDR3 reads TGTGCCAGTAGTAGCAGACCGACAGGGGGGAGGACTGAAGCTTTCTTT. Its protein product is CASSSRPTGGRTEAFF. Full variable domain (outside the CDR3, taken from reference TRBV19 and TRBJ1-1): DGGITQSPKYLFRKEGQNVTLSCEQNLNHDAMYWYRQDPGQGLRLIYYSQIVNDFQKGDIAEGYSVSREKKESFPLTVTSAQKNPTAFYLCASSSRPTGGRTEAFFGQGTRLTVV.

The V call is TRBV9, the J call TRBJ2-3; D possibly corresponds to TRBD1 (6 bases). There are 16 residues in the CDR3. Germline CDR1 reads SGDLS; CDR2 reads YYNGEE. V was clipped by 3 bases and J by 2 bases, with 16 bases between them. CDR3 in DNA: TGTGCCAGCAGCGCTCCTCGGGACACGATCACAGATACGCAGTATTTT. Translation: CASSAPRDTITDTQYF.

This chain uses TRBV11-1 with TRBJ2-1, with D perhaps TRBD2 (7 bases). Trimming removed 6 bases from V and 7 bases from J, with 16 bases in between. Germline CDR1 SGHAT, CDR2 FQDESV (reference sequence). This CDR3 has 14 amino acids. The CDR3 here is CASRGGGQGNEQFF. The DNA of the CDR3 is TGTGCCAGCAGGGGCGGGGGCCAGGGGAATGAGCAGTTCTTC.

The chain uses TRBV9 and TRBJ2-2, with 7 bases matching TRBD1. CDR3 size: 16 residues. In germline, CDR1 is SGDLS, CDR2 YYNGEE. The V gene end was trimmed by 3 bases and the J gene end by 2 bases; junction bases not matched to a gene: 7. This CDR3 is CASSGLGTANTGELFF. As DNA, the CDR3 is TGTGCCAGCAGCGGTTTGGGGACAGCTAACACCGGGGAGCTGTTTTTT.

This chain joins TRBV18 and TRBJ2-6; 10 positions agree with TRBD1. The germline V gene encodes CDR1 KGHSH and CDR2 LQKENI. The CDR3 extends over 17 amino acids. Unmatched junction bases numbered 5, after V lost 2 bases and J lost 4 bases. The CDR3 region is CASSPRGTGDGANVLTF. The CDR3 nucleotides are TGTGCCAGCTCACCAAGGGGGACAGGGGACGGGGCCAACGTCCTGACTTTC.

This clone was detected only a few times. This sequence joins TRBV4-1 and TRBJ2-7, with 10 bases aligning to TRBD2. Trimming took 2 bases from V and 5 from J; bases not matched to a gene: 6. The CDR3 sequence is 15 residues long. Germline V CDR1 and CDR2: MGHRA, YSYEKL. The CDR3 reads CASSQNPSGGDEQYF. The CDR3 nucleotides read TGCGCCAGCAGCCAAAACCCTAGCGGGGGTGACGAGCAGTACTTC.

The chain links TRBV19 to TRBJ1-4; maybe TRBD1 (6 bases). The CDR3 is 15 amino acids. With 4 bases removed from V and 8 bases from J, the gap between germline ends came to 17 bases. CDR1 LNHDA and CDR2 SQIVND come from the germline V gene (reference sequence). This chain's CDR3 is CASSSPGEGEEKLFF. Written as DNA, the CDR3 is TGTGCCAGTAGTAGTCCAGGGGAAGGAGAAGAAAAACTGTTTTTT.

The chain couples TRBV11-2 to TRBJ2-2; D might be TRBD2 (6 bases). Trimming pared 5 bases from V and 5 bases from J, leaving 15 bases between. CDR1 and CDR2 from the germline V gene are SGHAT and FQNNGV. The CDR3 totals 15 residues. CDR3 amino acids: CASSPRVGGTGELFF. For the CDR3, the DNA is TGTGCCAGCAGCCCTCGCGTGGGAGGTACCGGGGAGCTGTTTTTT. Variable domain in full (rest from reference TRBV11-2 and TRBJ2-2): EAGVAQSPRYKIIEKRQSVAFWCNPISGHATLYWYQQILGQGPKLLIQFQNNGVVDDSQLPKDRFSAERLKGVDSTLKIQPAKLEDSAVYLCASSPRVGGTGELFFGEGSRLTVL.

This clone appeared a few times. This chain connects TRBV6-5 to TRBJ1-5; D is possibly TRBD1 (6 bases). Per germline, CDR1 MNHEY and CDR2 SVGAGI. Trimming pared 4 bases from V and 2 bases from J, leaving 9 bases between. The CDR3 has 14 residues. CDR3 DNA sequence: TGTGCCAGCAGTTCCAGGGGTGGCAATCAGCCCCAGCATTTT. It codes for CASSSRGGNQPQHF.

The chain carries TRBV27 and TRBJ2-3, with D tentatively TRBD2 (6 bases). This CDR3 has 13 amino acids. Germline CDR1 MNHEY, CDR2 SMNVEV (reference sequence). Trimming took 10 bases from V and 0 from J, leaving 11 bases between them. The CDR3 DNA reads as TGTGCCACCCGCGGGGCTAGCACAGATACGCAGTATTTT. Translating gives CATRGASTDTQYF.

The sample holds many counts of this clone. The chain is built from TRBV18 and TRBJ2-5; D possibly corresponds to TRBD1 (6 bases). The CDR3 consists of 12 residues. The germline V gene has CDR1 KGHSH and CDR2 LQKENI. Trimming cost V 6 bases and J 3 bases, with 8 bases left between them. The CDR3 is CASSRTEETQYF. The CDR3, as DNA: TGTGCCAGCTCCCGGACAGAAGAGACCCAGTACTTC.